This T cell receptor beta chain came from a study of tumor-infiltrating lymphocytes in primary liver carcinoma. Researchers drew blood RNA from unsorted whole blood and extracted germline DNA as well. Every patient had chronic HBV infection and was treatment-naive. The CDR3 is made up of 14 amino acids. V shed 6 bases, J shed 9 bases, and the junction held 7 bases outside the gene matches. Note on this clonotype: Its specificity is unknown.

TCR beta cDNA was prepared out of about 530 ng total RNA by means of a constant-region primer. Construction of TCR beta libraries relied on three successive nested multiplex PCR rounds employing slightly modified ARM-PCR. TRBV1-TRBV30 forward primers and a C-beta reverse primer were used in the first two PCR rounds, which each ran for 9 to 10 cycles. In TCRdb, the multiplex PCR reads were re-called with MiXCR into one record per CDR3 protein. The table shows about 320,000 distinct CDR3 sequences, with 65% occurring only once. Findings and caveats of the study: Blood fell significantly below tumors in its top-250-clone fraction (p = 0.039). Each sample was bulk and unsorted; consequently, CD4+ and CD8+ repertoires were not compared.

The TCR was taken from a man aged 35 to 55 with primary liver carcinoma and hepatitis B virus infection. The sequenced sample was peripheral blood. The gene calls are TRBV12-3 or TRBV12-4 and TRBJ2-1; the match to TRBD2 covers 11 bases. The CDR3 reads CASRLLAGVAEQFF. The DNA of the CDR3 is TGTGCCAGCAGGCTACTAGCGGGAGTGGCTGAGCAGTTCTTC.